The clone carrying this TCR beta chain was counted between two and nine times. The antigen is unknown. This CDR3 has 15 residues. The V gene's germline CDR1 is KGHSH and CDR2 LQKENI. V lost 3 bases, J lost 3 bases, and 8 bases stayed unmatched. The entry originates in a study of CD8+CD57+ T cells in acquired aplastic anemia. The use of genomic DNA as template underpinned the TCR beta VDJ and CDR3 profiling. TCRdb processed the reads anew with MiXCR; each CDR3 protein has one entry. Of about 180,000 distinct CDR3 sequences in the sample, approximately 46% were seen once. Broader study findings: Patients and controls shared approximately 28 CD8+ CDR3 sequences.

The sequence derives from a human donor in good health. J is TRBJ2-7 and V is TRBV18; 7 nucleotides align to TRBD1. Specimen: sorted CD4+, CD8+, or CD8+CD57+ T cells (not recorded which) from PBMCs. CDR3 nucleotide sequence: TGTGCCAGCTCACCTCGGGACAGCCCTATCTACGAGCAGTACTTC. Its protein is CASSPRDSPIYEQYF.